These 27 T cell receptor beta chains were all obtained from the same sample, sequenced in a study of long-term antiretroviral therapy in people with HIV. An immunoSEQ assay, version v3.0, was performed at survey level. Profiled with immunoSEQ multiplex PCR; TCRdb holds only in-frame clones, not every one. The data hold some 30,000 clones, with 94% observed a single time. The sample here was unsorted PBMCs, taken roughly 7.1 years after starting antiretroviral therapy. The receptors come from a man in his forties or fifties with HIV.

This clone came up once. J is TRBJ2-7 and V is TRBV28; 7 bases are a match to TRBD1. With 7 bases clipped from V and 1 base from J, the junction kept 10 bases outside the gene matches. This CDR3 is 15 amino acids long. CDR1 and CDR2 from the germline V gene are MDHEN and SYDVKM. CDR3 DNA: TGTGCCAGCAATTACGTGACAGGGACGTCCTACGAGCAGTACTTC. It codes for CASNYVTGTSYEQYF.

The rearrangement uses TRBV7-6 and TRBJ1-1; no clear D gene. The CDR3 has 14 amino acids. V dropped 1 base and J dropped 2 bases, with 8 bases sitting between them. From germline, CDR1 is SGHVS and CDR2 FNYEAQ. The CDR3 bases are TGTGCCAGCAGCTTAGATGGGTCCAACACTGAAGCTTTCTTT. This translates into CASSLDGSNTEAFF. Complete variable domain (other parts from reference TRBV7-6 and TRBJ1-1): GAGVSQSPRYKVTKRGQDVALRCDPISGHVSLYWYRQALGQGPEFLTYFNYEAQQDKSGLPNDRFSAERPEGSISTLTIQRTEQRDSAMYRCASSLDGSNTEAFFGQGTRLTVV.

V gene TRBV10-3 combines with J gene TRBJ2-3; TRBD2 matches at 8 bases. Unmatched junction bases numbered 10, after V lost 2 bases and J lost 3 bases. There are 17 residues in the CDR3. The V gene's germline CDR1 is ENHRY and CDR2 SYGVKD. The CDR3, as DNA: TGTGCCATCAGTGAGAGTTGGTCGGGGGGGGCAACAGATACGCAGTATTTT. It is translated as CAISESWSGGATDTQYF.

This clone came up a few times. V and J are TRBV10-3 and TRBJ1-4; 9 bases map to TRBD1. Looked up from germline, CDR1 is ENHRY and CDR2 is SYGVKD. This CDR3 region has 16 residues. J lost 6 bases, V lost 2 bases, and 7 bases had no gene match. CDR3 protein: CAISEGTGTRDEKLFF. The CDR3 nucleotides read TGTGCCATCAGTGAGGGGACAGGGACGCGGGATGAAAAACTGTTTTTT.

The V and J genes are TRBV10-2 and TRBJ2-1; 9 nucleotides match TRBD2. Germline V CDR1 and CDR2: WSHSY, SAAADI. J gave up 8 bases and V 4 bases, and 6 bases lay outside the gene matches. The length of the CDR3 is 14 residues. The CDR3 here is CASSGSGGLYEQFF. DNA of the CDR3: TGCGCCAGCAGTGGAAGCGGGGGGCTCTATGAGCAGTTCTTC.

Written as DNA, the CDR3 is TGCGCCAGCAGCCCCAGGGGGGAAGGCACCGGGGAGCTGTTTTTT. Translated: CASSPRGEGTGELFF. The V gene is TRBV5-1, the J gene TRBJ2-2, with D possibly being TRBD1 (7 bases). Trimming pared 4 bases from V and 4 bases from J, leaving 14 bases between. Germline values: CDR1 SGHRS, CDR2 YFSETQ. The CDR3 sequence is 15 residues long.

The chain couples TRBV19 to TRBJ2-6, with unresolved D. The CDR3 runs 15 residues. Germline V gives CDR1 LNHDA, CDR2 SQIVND (reference sequence). V was shortened by 5 bases and J by 0 bases, with 8 bases between the two germline ends. Here the CDR3 DNA reads TGTGCCAGTAGTGAGCAAGCCTCTGGGGCCAACGTCCTGACTTTC. Amino acid sequence: CASSEQASGANVLTF.

The gene calls are TRBV7-8 and TRBJ2-5, with D possibly matching TRBD2 (6 bases). V was cut by 1 base and J by 5 bases, with 14 bases left in between. The CDR3 covers 15 residues. Germline V lookup: CDR1 SGHVS, CDR2 FQNEAQ. As DNA, the CDR3 is TGTGCCAGCAGCTTAGACAGTAGCGGTGGGGAGACCCAGTACTTC. This encodes CASSLDSSGGETQYF.

This chain joins TRBV6-5 and TRBJ1-6, with 7 bases identical to TRBD1. V shed 5 bases and J 8 bases; nucleotides not matched to a gene: 9. Germline assignment: CDR1 MNHEY and CDR2 SVGAGI. This CDR3 region has 15 residues. The CDR3 coding sequence is TGTGCCAGCAGTCCCGGACAGGCGGGTGATTCACCCCTCCACTTT. It yields the protein CASSPGQAGDSPLHF.

This clone was seen once. The J gene is TRBJ2-2, the V gene TRBV30; 11 nucleotides agree with TRBD1. There are 16 residues in the CDR3. The germline gives CDR1 GTSNPN, CDR2 SVGIG (reference sequence). V shed 8 bases and J 0 bases; nucleotides not matched to a gene: 8. The chain's CDR3 is CARPGQGVSNTGELFF. For the CDR3, the DNA is TGTGCCCGACCGGGACAGGGGGTCTCGAACACCGGGGAGCTGTTTTTT.

The rearrangement links TRBV27 to TRBJ2-3; 11 bases are shared with TRBD2. This CDR3 contains 15 residues. The V segment lost 6 bases and the J segment 2 bases; nucleotides outside the gene matches: 4. Germline assignment: CDR1 MNHEY and CDR2 SMNVEV (reference sequence). For the CDR3, the DNA is TGTGCCAGCAGACTAGCGGGGGAGCTCACAGATACGCAGTATTTT. This sequence encodes CASRLAGELTDTQYF.

With regard to this clone: An end of the junction does not agree with germline; a read error may underlie this. Other DNA sequences within the sample encode an identical CDR3. The chain uses TRBV5-4 and TRBJ2-6, with a possible D match to TRBD1 (5 bases). In germline, CDR1 is SGHNT, CDR2 YYREEE (reference sequence). The length of the CDR3 is 15 residues. The CDR3 region is CASSEHNSGANVLTF. The CDR3, as DNA: TGTGCCAGCAGCGAGCACAATTCTGGGGCCAACGTCCTGACTTTT.

This chain connects TRBV7-5 to TRBJ2-1; TRBD2, as called in the table, went unchecked against the DNA. TRBV7-5 is noted as a pseudogene. The CDR3 runs 15 residues. The CDR3 nucleotides read TGTGCCAGCAGCTTGCAAACTAGTAGGGTGAATGAGCAGTTCTTC. It yields the protein CASSLQTSRVNEQFF.

This clone was recorded once. The rearrangement links TRBV5-6 to TRBJ1-5, with D possibly matching TRBD1 (5 bases). The V and J ends lost 4 bases and 11 bases respectively, with 16 bases between them. The CDR3 contains 13 residues. CDR1 SGHDT and CDR2 YYEEEE come from the germline V gene. The CDR3, as DNA: TGTGCCAGCAGCCTCCAGCCCGAAGGGGCCCAGCATTTT. This gives the protein CASSLQPEGAQHF.

Details on this clone: The sample has other DNA sequences that encode this CDR3 too. The chain couples TRBV25-1 to TRBJ1-1, with 8 nucleotides matching TRBD1. CDR3 size: 13 residues. Per the germline V gene, CDR1 is MGHDK and CDR2 is SYGVNS. Trimming took 6 bases from V and 5 from J; bases not matched to a gene: 5. DNA for the CDR3: TGTGCCAGCAGCGGACAGGGACGGACTGAAGCTTTCTTT. This translates into CASSGQGRTEAFF.

V usage is TRBV2 and J usage is TRBJ2-7; 8 bases map to TRBD1. Trimming at V came to 7 bases and at J to 5 bases, leaving 7 bases not matched to a gene. This CDR3 is 13 amino acids long. Germline-derived CDR1 and CDR2 are SNHLY and FYNNEI. The CDR3 region has the DNA TGTGCCAGCACCTTGGACAGGGTAAACGAGCAGTACTTC. This codes for CASTLDRVNEQYF.

J is TRBJ2-7 and V is TRBV6-1; 8 bases match TRBD1. Germline values: CDR1 MNHNS, CDR2 SASEGT. Germline trimming cut 8 bases from V and 1 base from J; bases unmatched to any gene: 1. The CDR3 totals 12 residues. CDR3 residues: CASRTGSYEQYF. DNA for the CDR3: TGTGCCAGCCGGACAGGGTCCTACGAGCAGTACTTC.

The rearrangement uses TRBV11-3 and TRBJ2-1; the D gene is possibly TRBD1 (7 bases). Germline V CDR1 and CDR2: SGHNT, YENEEA. This CDR3 spans 15 amino acids. Trimming left V 1 base short and J 6 bases short, with 13 bases between. Here the CDR3 DNA reads TGTGCCAGCAGCTTAGGAGTCAGGGGGGTCAATGAGCAGTTCTTC. Amino acid sequence: CASSLGVRGVNEQFF.

This chain links TRBV30 with TRBJ1-1, with D unresolved. CDR1 is GTSNPN and CDR2 is SVGIG in the germline V gene (reference sequence). This CDR3 comprises 12 residues. Trimming shortened V by 1 base and J by 1 base, and 4 bases separated the two germline ends. The CDR3 nucleotides read TGTGCCTGGAGTGGAGGGAACACTGAAGCTTTCTTT. As protein: CAWSGGNTEAFF.

This chain links TRBV30 with TRBJ1-1, with D unresolved. The CDR3 contains 13 residues. V lost 5 bases and J lost 0, with 10 bases in between. Germline V CDR1 and CDR2: GTSNPN, SVGIG (reference sequence). CDR3 nucleotide sequence: TGTGCCTGGGGTCTATACATGAACACTGAAGCTTTCTTT. Encoded protein: CAWGLYMNTEAFF.

The sample holds one count of this clone. The chain is built from TRBV11-2 and TRBJ2-7; weak D call: TRBD2 (7 bases). The CDR3 covers 14 residues. V lost 3 bases to trimming and J lost 2 bases, with 11 bases between them. The V gene's germline CDR1 is SGHAT and CDR2 FQNNGV. CDR3 DNA sequence: TGTGCCAGCAGCTTTGGCGGGGGCACCTACGAGCAGTACTTC. It translates to CASSFGGGTYEQYF.

The chain has TRBV13 and TRBJ2-1, with D possibly matching TRBD1 (5 bases). The length of the CDR3 is 13 residues. The V and J ends lost 3 bases and 7 bases respectively, with 10 bases between them. Per the germline V gene, CDR1 is PRHDT and CDR2 is FYEKMQ (reference sequence). The CDR3 DNA reads TGTGCCAGCAGCTTCAGGGTGAGAAATGAGCAGTTCTTC. Encoded protein: CASSFRVRNEQFF.

This clone appeared once. This sequence joins TRBV10-3 and TRBJ2-2, with D perhaps TRBD1 (5 bases). The CDR3 contains 14 residues. The V gene lost 8 bases and the J gene lost 0 bases, with 10 bases spanning the gap. Germline-derived CDR1 and CDR2 are ENHRY and SYGVKD. CDR3 sequence (DNA): TGTGCCATCGGTCAGGGCTCGAACACCGGGGAGCTGTTTTTT. This gives the protein CAIGQGSNTGELFF.

This rearrangement joins TRBV4-3 to TRBJ1-4; 7 bases match TRBD1. J lost 6 bases, V lost 1 base, and 5 bases had no gene match. Germline V gives CDR1 LGHNA, CDR2 YSLEER. The CDR3 consists of 15 residues. Written as DNA, the CDR3 is TGCGCCAGCAGCCAAGCTTTCGGGACAGATGAAAAACTGTTTTTT. Amino acids: CASSQAFGTDEKLFF.

The genes are TRBV7-3 and TRBJ1-1, with a weak D call TRBD1 (6 bases). The length of the CDR3 is 13 residues. Germline V lookup: CDR1 SGHTA, CDR2 FQGTGA. V was shortened by 1 base and J by 5 bases, with 8 bases between the two germline ends. The chain's CDR3 is CASSLMQGTEAFF. CDR3 sequence (DNA): TGTGCCAGCAGCTTAATGCAGGGGACTGAAGCTTTCTTT. The full variable domain, in which reference TRBV7-3 and TRBJ1-1 provide the parts outside the CDR3, is GAGVSQTPSNKVTEKGKYVELRCDPISGHTALYWYRQSLGQGPEFLIYFQGTGAADDSGLPNDRFFAVRPEGSVSTLKIQRTERGDSAVYLCASSLMQGTEAFFGQGTRLTVV.

The chain employs TRBV7-7 and TRBJ2-3; 8 bases are shared with TRBD2. Germline CDR1 is SSHAT and CDR2 is FNYEAQ (reference sequence). J gave up 5 bases and V 0 bases, and 4 bases lay outside the gene matches. This CDR3 contains 15 residues. As DNA, the CDR3 is TGTGCCAGCAGCTTAGCTAGCGGGGTTGGAGATACGCAGTATTTT. This sequence encodes CASSLASGVGDTQYF.

The V and J genes are TRBV4-3 and TRBJ2-4; D call uncertain. Germline V gene data show CDR1 as LGHNA and CDR2 as YSLEER. V lost 7 bases and J lost 3, with 13 bases in between. The CDR3 has 14 residues. The CDR3 loop is CASTTGADKNIQYF. CDR3 coding DNA: TGCGCCAGCACCACCGGAGCCGACAAAAACATTCAGTACTTC.